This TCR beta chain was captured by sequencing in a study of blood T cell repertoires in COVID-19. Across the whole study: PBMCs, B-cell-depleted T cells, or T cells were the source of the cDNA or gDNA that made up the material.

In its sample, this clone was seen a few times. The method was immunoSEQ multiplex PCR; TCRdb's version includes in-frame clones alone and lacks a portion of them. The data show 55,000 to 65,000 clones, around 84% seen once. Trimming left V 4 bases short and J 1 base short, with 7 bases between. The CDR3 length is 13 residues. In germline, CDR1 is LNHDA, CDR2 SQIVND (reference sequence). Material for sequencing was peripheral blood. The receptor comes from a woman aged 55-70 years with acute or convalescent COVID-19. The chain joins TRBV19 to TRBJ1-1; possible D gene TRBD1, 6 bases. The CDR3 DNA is TGTGCCAGTAGTAGGGACAAGAACACTGAAGCTTTCTTT. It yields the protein CASSRDKNTEAFF.